Shown below are 7 T cell receptor beta chains from a single sample sequenced in a study of post-analysis software for immune sequencing data. Findings and limits, study-wide: Several TRBV segments, TRBV5-6, TRBV5-1 and TRBV20-1 among them, were found more frequent in patients than controls.

Their antigen targets remain unknown. Researchers reported that TCR beta cDNA libraries carried unique molecular identifiers. TCRdb re-analysed the PCR reads in MiXCR, keeping a single row per CDR3 protein. The sample has about 430,000 distinct CDR3 sequences, approximately 37% seen once. The material sequenced was blood. The receptors originated from a girl under 10 years old with multiple sclerosis.

The V call is TRBV7-9, the J call TRBJ2-1; weak D call: TRBD1 (6 bases). V lost 7 bases and J 3 bases, leaving 19 bases between the germline ends. The CDR3 sequence is 16 residues long. The germline gives CDR1 SEHNR, CDR2 FQNEAQ (reference sequence). The CDR3 loop reads CASIPRGSAHYNEQFF. In nucleotides, the CDR3 is TGTGCCAGCATCCCCAGGGGCTCAGCACACTACAATGAGCAGTTCTTC.

This chain connects TRBV12-5 to TRBJ1-2, with D maybe TRBD1 (6 bases). Germline CDR1 LGHNT, CDR2 FRNRAP. The CDR3 spans 14 residues. V was pared by 2 bases and J by 8 bases, with 15 bases between. The CDR3 protein is CASGLTPDREGYTF. DNA for the CDR3: TGTGCTAGTGGTTTGACGCCGGACAGAGAAGGCTACACCTTC.

CDR3 coding DNA: TGTGCCAGCAGCGCTGGGACTAGCGGGACCTACAATGAGCAGTTCTTC. It is translated as CASSAGTSGTYNEQFF. The rearrangement links TRBV9 to TRBJ2-1; 13 bases match TRBD2. The junction had 2 bases not matched to a gene; V was cut back by 3 bases and J by 2 bases. This CDR3 is built from 16 residues. Germline assignment: CDR1 SGDLS and CDR2 YYNGEE.

This clonotype has only a few counts. This rearrangement joins TRBV20-1 to TRBJ1-5; D might be TRBD1 (5 bases). The V and J ends lost 5 bases and 1 base respectively, with 15 bases between them. Germline V gives CDR1 DFQATT, CDR2 SNEGSKA (reference sequence). CDR3 length: 15 amino acids. This CDR3 reads CSAASGARSNQPQHF. CDR3 bases: TGCAGTGCTGCCAGCGGGGCTCGCAGCAATCAGCCCCAGCATTTT.

The V call is TRBV25-1, the J call TRBJ2-3; 7 nucleotides align to TRBD2. V trimming: 0 bases; J trimming: 5 bases; junction bases outside the gene matches: 5. This CDR3 has 15 residues. Germline CDR1 MGHDK, CDR2 SYGVNS. The CDR3 bases are TGTGCCAGCAGTGAATATATCCAGCGGGGAGATACGCAGTATTTT. Residues: CASSEYIQRGDTQYF.

The V gene is TRBV12-3 or TRBV12-4, the J gene TRBJ1-5; 7 bases align to TRBD1. V was pared by 5 bases and J by 0 bases, with 13 bases of the junction left unmatched. The CDR3 runs to 18 residues. CDR3 nucleotides: TGTGCCAGCAGTCCCCCCTATCGAGGGACAGATAGCAATCAGCCCCAGCATTTT. Its protein is CASSPPYRGTDSNQPQHF.

CDR3 sequence (DNA): TGCAGTGCTTTCCAGCGGGGCAGCTCCTACAATGAGCAGTTCTTC. Protein sequence: CSAFQRGSSYNEQFF. The V gene is TRBV20-1, the J gene TRBJ2-1, with TRBD2 identical over 7 bases. Germline CDR1 reads DFQATT; CDR2 reads SNEGSKA (reference sequence). V shed 5 bases and J 0 bases; nucleotides not matched to a gene: 7. CDR3 length: 15 amino acids.